The 14 T cell receptor beta chains below come from one sample, sequenced in a study of OX40 agonist ivuxolimab in advanced cancers. The library was made by the immunoSEQ multiplex PCR assay. TCRdb provides this immuneACCESS table in a form limited to in-frame rearrangements. Some clones are lacking; in checked studies, under half of them reflect an unresolved V gene, and why the rest are absent is not known. For this sample there are about 26,000 clones; more than 60% appear just once. The ten largest clones capture around 13% of the sample. This specimen was CD4+ or CD8+ T cells sorted from blood, taken in a trial of the OX40 agonist ivuxolimab. Receptor source: an adult with an advanced solid tumor such as melanoma, head and neck, liver or kidney cancer.

The V call is TRBV4-3, the J call TRBJ1-2; D not resolved. V lost 1 base and J 4 bases, leaving 16 bases between the germline ends. CDR3 size: 16 residues. The germline gives CDR1 LGHNA, CDR2 YSLEER. The CDR3 is CASSQGVTYNLYGYTF. In nucleotides, the CDR3 is TGCGCCAGCAGCCAAGGTGTGACGTACAACCTCTATGGCTACACCTTC.

J is TRBJ2-1 and V is TRBV10-3, with 12 bases matching TRBD1. Germline lookup yields CDR1 ENHRY and CDR2 SYGVKD. The CDR3 runs to 13 residues. After removal of 9 bases from V and 15 bases from J, the junction contained 12 bases not matched to a gene. CDR3 sequence (DNA): TGTGCCATACTACCCGGGACAGGGGGCGCGGTGTTCTTC. It codes for CAILPGTGGAVFF.

The chain carries TRBV5-6 and TRBJ2-7; D is unclear. The length of the CDR3 is 11 residues. From germline, CDR1 is SGHDT and CDR2 YYEEEE. The germline V and J ends were trimmed by 4 bases and 3 bases, with 5 bases remaining between them. CDR3 coding DNA: TGTGCCAGCAGCCGAGGCTACGAGCAGTACTTC. It encodes CASSRGYEQYF.

J is TRBJ2-3 and V is TRBV5-4; the D is unclear. With 4 bases removed from V and 2 bases from J, the gap between germline ends came to 14 bases. The CDR3 spans 15 residues. Per germline, CDR1 SGHNT and CDR2 YYREEE (reference sequence). DNA for the CDR3: TGTGCCAGCAGCCAAGGAAGCGAGCACACAGATACGCAGTATTTT. Amino acid sequence: CASSQGSEHTDTQYF. Filled out from reference TRBV5-4 and TRBJ2-3, the complete variable domain reads ETGVTQSPTHLIKTRGQQVTLRCSSQSGHNTVSWYQQALGQGPQFIFQYYREEENGRGNFPPRFSGLQFPNYSSELNVNALELDDSALYLCASSQGSEHTDTQYFGPGTRLTVL.

The J gene is TRBJ1-2, the V gene TRBV19; no clear D. Trimming removed 3 bases from V and 1 base from J, with 12 bases in between. The CDR3 is 15 residues long. Germline V gene lookup returns CDR1 LNHDA and CDR2 SQIVND (reference sequence). As DNA, the CDR3 is TGTGCCAGTAGTATCCACCCCCGGGATAACTATGGCTACACCTTC. Encoded protein: CASSIHPRDNYGYTF.

V gene TRBV29-1 combines with J gene TRBJ2-4; D unresolved. With 0 bases removed from V and 3 bases from J, the gap between germline ends came to 6 bases. Germline-derived CDR1 and CDR2 are SQVTM and ANQGSEA. The CDR3 runs to 13 residues. In DNA, the CDR3 is TGCAGCGTTGAAGATCTATACAAAAACATTCAGTACTTC. Translating gives CSVEDLYKNIQYF.

The chain combines TRBV4-3 with TRBJ1-1; D is unresolved. This CDR3 has 12 amino acids. Trimming pared 1 base from V and 1 base from J, leaving 1 base between. In germline, CDR1 is LGHNA, CDR2 YSLEER. The CDR3 nucleotides read TGCGCCAGCAGCCAAGGGAACACTGAAGCTTTCTTT. Protein product: CASSQGNTEAFF.

The rearrangement links TRBV5-4 to TRBJ2-2; D is uncertain. Germline lookup yields CDR1 SGHNT and CDR2 YYREEE (reference sequence). CDR3 size: 17 residues. Trimming removed 0 bases at V and 3 bases at J, with 15 bases between. CDR3 nucleotide sequence: TGTGCCAGCAGCTTGGGGCTAGATTTAGTAGACACCGGGGAGCTGTTTTTT. Protein: CASSLGLDLVDTGELFF. Based on the CDR3 plus reference TRBV5-4 and TRBJ2-2, the full variable domain is ETGVTQSPTHLIKTRGQQVTLRCSSQSGHNTVSWYQQALGQGPQFIFQYYREEENGRGNFPPRFSGLQFPNYSSELNVNALELDDSALYLCASSLGLDLVDTGELFFGEGSRLTVL.

The J gene is TRBJ2-1, the V gene TRBV2, with 8 bases fitting TRBD2. The CDR3 extends over 16 amino acids. The V gene end was trimmed by 10 bases and the J gene end by 0 bases; junction bases not matched to a gene: 11. Per the germline V gene, CDR1 is SNHLY and CDR2 is FYNNEI. Here the CDR3 reads CAITGGGRGSYNEQFF. DNA for the CDR3: TGTGCCATAACGGGGGGGGGCCGAGGCTCCTACAATGAGCAGTTCTTC.

The CDR3 nucleotides read TGTGCCAGCAGCTTGGGGACAGTCCTTTATGGCTACACCTTC. It is translated as CASSLGTVLYGYTF. The genes are TRBV4-2 and TRBJ1-2, with TRBD1 identical over 7 bases. The CDR3 spans 14 residues. After removal of 5 bases from V and 5 bases from J, the junction contained 8 bases not matched to a gene. CDR1 is LGHNA and CDR2 is YNFKEQ in the germline V gene.

The chain recombines TRBV9 with TRBJ1-2; tentatively, D is TRBD1 (5 bases). The CDR3 loop spans 16 amino acids. Germline CDR1 is SGDLS and CDR2 is YYNGEE. The ends were cut back, 2 bases at V and 6 bases at J, with 20 bases in the middle. The CDR3 nucleotides are TGTGCCAGCAGCGTTATGGGGGATTCCCCAAAAAATGGCTACACCTTC. Amino acid sequence: CASSVMGDSPKNGYTF.

The chain employs TRBV18 and TRBJ2-7; unclear D gene. This CDR3 is 12 amino acids long. Germline V gene data show CDR1 as KGHSH and CDR2 as LQKENI. Trimming pared 4 bases from V and 6 bases from J, leaving 10 bases between. The DNA of the CDR3 is TGTGCCAGCTCACTAGGGTCATCCGAGCAGTACTTC. Encoded protein: CASSLGSSEQYF.

This chain uses TRBV19 with TRBJ1-4; D is unresolved. The germline V gene has CDR1 LNHDA and CDR2 SQIVND (reference sequence). V shed 4 bases and J shed 3 bases, with 15 bases lying between them. The CDR3 consists of 16 residues. CDR3 protein: CASSKIVGESNEKLFF. The CDR3 bases are TGTGCCAGTAGTAAGATCGTCGGGGAATCTAATGAAAAACTGTTTTTT. The full variable domain, rest sourced from reference TRBV19 and TRBJ1-4, is DGGITQSPKYLFRKEGQNVTLSCEQNLNHDAMYWYRQDPGQGLRLIYYSQIVNDFQKGDIAEGYSVSREKKESFPLTVTSAQKNPTAFYLCASSKIVGESNEKLFFGSGTQLSVL.

This rearrangement joins TRBV9 to TRBJ2-4; 9 bases map to TRBD1. The J segment lost 7 bases and the V segment lost 4 bases, leaving 6 bases of the junction unmatched. The germline V gene has CDR1 SGDLS and CDR2 YYNGEE. CDR3 length equals 14 residues. The CDR3 DNA reads as TGTGCCAGCAGCACTAACAGGGGGCCGAACATTCAGTACTTC. Its protein product is CASSTNRGPNIQYF.